This is a list of T cell receptor beta chains from one sample in a study of Graves' ophthalmopathy and Graves' hyperthyroidism. TCRdb fed the multiplex PCR reads into MiXCR, producing one record per CDR3 protein. The data contain a few hundred thousand distinct CDR3 sequences, roughly 17% of them singletons. Sequencing was carried out using peripheral blood. These receptors came from an adult woman with stable Graves' hyperthyroidism. The CDR3 runs from the conserved cysteine through the conserved F or W. Fields, in order: D gene, V gene, clone size, J gene, CDR3 DNA, CDR3 protein. A D gene is named only where the DNA matches it firmly. Not all rows give a size; the values are once, few, many and, for expanded clones, a class.

.	TRBV4-1	many	TRBJ2-7	TGCGCCAGCAGCCAAGTTGAGGGTAACGGGCGTACGAAGCAGTACTTC	CASSQVEGNGRTKQYF
.	TRBV6-1	many	TRBJ1-1	TGTGCCAGCAGGCAAGCAGGGATGAACACTGAAGCTTTCTTT	CASRQAGMNTEAFF
TRBD2	TRBV7-6	many	TRBJ2-7	TGTGCCAGCAGCCCCTGGCTAGCGGGAGGTGGCTCCTACGAGCAGTACTTC	CASSPWLAGGGSYEQYF
.	TRBV5-6	few	TRBJ1-5	TGTGCCAGCAGCTTTGGGATAGATCAGCCCCAGCATTTT	CASSFGIDQPQHF
TRBD2	TRBV4-2	many	TRBJ2-7	TGTGCCAGCAGCCATACCTCGGGACTAGTGGGCTACGAGCAGTACTTC	CASSHTSGLVGYEQYF
.	TRBV6-1	many	TRBJ2-7	TGTGCCAGCAGTGAACCCGGGGCAAGCAACGAGCAGTACTTC	CASSEPGASNEQYF
.	TRBV5-1	many	TRBJ1-2	TGCGCCAGCAGCTTGGACGGGCTGGAATATGGCTACACCTTC	CASSLDGLEYGYTF
.	TRBV6-2/TRBV6-3	many	TRBJ2-2	TGTGCCAGCAAACAACGTGGGGAGCTGTTTTTT	CASKQRGELFF
TRBD2	TRBV27	many	TRBJ2-7	TGTGCCAGCAGTTTTCGGACTAGCGGGATCGGGGAGCAGTACTTC	CASSFRTSGIGEQYF
.	TRBV6-1	.	TRBJ2-7	TGTGCCAGCAGATCCCTTCGGGGAGCCTACGAGCAGTACTTC	CASRSLRGAYEQYF
.	TRBV7-3	many	TRBJ2-7	TGTGCCAGCAGCTTAACGTCCCGGGCCGAGCAGTACTTC	CASSLTSRAEQYF
.	TRBV30	many	TRBJ1-1	TGTGCCTGGACCGGGCATTCGGGGGCGGACACTGAAGCTTTCTTT	CAWTGHSGADTEAFF
.	TRBV30	.	TRBJ2-7	TGTGCCTGGAGACCAGAGCGCTACGAGCAGTACTTC	CAWRPERYEQYF
.	TRBV29-1	many	TRBJ1-1	TGCAGCGTCAGACAGGACATGAACACTGAAGCTTTCTTT	CSVRQDMNTEAFF
.	TRBV2	many	TRBJ2-5	TGTGCCAGCAGTGAATTGGTGGGCCAAGAGACCCAGTACTTC	CASSELVGQETQYF
.	TRBV30	many	TRBJ1-2	TGTGCCTGGAGTGATCAAGGGGTAAACTATGGCTACACCTTC	CAWSDQGVNYGYTF
.	TRBV10-3	many	TRBJ2-7	TGTGCCATCGGTTTCGGACTGGAGCAGTACTTC	CAIGFGLEQYF
TRBD2	TRBV30	many	TRBJ2-7	TGTGCCTGGAACAGCGGGAGGTATTACGAGCAGTACTTC	CAWNSGRYYEQYF
.	TRBV25-1	many	TRBJ2-2	TGTGCCAGCAGTGACGAGGTGGGAGGGGGCGGTAATATATACACCGGGGAGCTGTTTTTT	CASSDEVGGGGNIYTGELFF
TRBD1	TRBV2	many	TRBJ2-7	TGTGCCAGCGTCCGGGACAGGGATTTGTACGAGCAGTACTTC	CASVRDRDLYEQYF
TRBD1	TRBV20-1	many	TRBJ1-1	TGCAGTGCCGGACAGGGGGCGGGAACTGAAGCTTTCTTT	CSAGQGAGTEAFF
.	TRBV7-2	many	TRBJ2-5	TGTGCCAGCATGGGGGCAAACCAAGAGACCCAGTACTTC	CASMGANQETQYF
TRBD1	TRBV30	.	TRBJ1-1	TGTGCCTGGGTCGACAGGGCCACTGAAGCTTTCTTT	CAWVDRATEAFF
.	TRBV6-1	few	TRBJ2-4	TGTGCCAGCAGTGAAAGGGCCGGGGCCAAAAACATTCAGTACTTC	CASSERAGAKNIQYF
.	TRBV2	many	TRBJ2-5	TGTGCCAGCAGTCCCGGCCGGATCCAGTACTTC	CASSPGRIQYF
.	TRBV7-2	.	TRBJ1-2	TGTGCCAGCAGTTCCACGGACAGTGGCTACACCTTC	CASSSTDSGYTF
.	TRBV12-3/TRBV12-4	.	TRBJ2-5	TGTGCCAGCAGTCCCAAGGTCGGCGTCGAGACCCAGTACTTC	CASSPKVGVETQYF
.	TRBV7-8	.	TRBJ2-7	TGTGCCAGCAGCCACAGGAGCTACGAGCAGTACTTC	CASSHRSYEQYF
TRBD1	TRBV6-2/TRBV6-3	many	TRBJ2-5	TGTGCCAGCAGTTACCTACAGGGGTTCGTGGGAGAGACCCAGTACTTC	CASSYLQGFVGETQYF
.	TRBV9	many	TRBJ2-5	TGTGCCAGCAGCGTAGATAGTATCCCGGGGGAGACCCAGTACTTC	CASSVDSIPGETQYF
.	TRBV4-3	many	TRBJ2-4	TGCGCCAGCAGCCCTACACCGGTCCTAGCCAAAAACATTCAGTACTTC	CASSPTPVLAKNIQYF
.	TRBV19	many	TRBJ2-2	TGTGCCAGTAGAATGATCAGGGATCTCACCGGGGAGCTGTTTTTT	CASRMIRDLTGELFF
.	TRBV12-3/TRBV12-4	.	TRBJ1-2	TGTGCCAGCAGCTCCTCCACCGACAGCTCTGGCTACACCTTC	CASSSSTDSSGYTF
.	TRBV6-5	many	TRBJ1-5	TGTGCCAGCAGAGCCGGCGGGGGCAATCAGCCCCAGCATTTT	CASRAGGGNQPQHF
TRBD1	TRBV2	few	TRBJ1-5	TGTGCCAGCAGTACGAGCCCCGGGACAGCGAATCAGCCCCAGCATTTT	CASSTSPGTANQPQHF
TRBD1	TRBV19	many	TRBJ1-2	TGTGCCAGTAGTTCACCTACGGGACAGGTGTCAACTAACTATGGCTACACCTTC	CASSSPTGQVSTNYGYTF
TRBD2	TRBV2	.	TRBJ2-3	TGTGCCAGCAGGCCGGGACTAGCGGGAGCGCAGCAGTATTTT	CASRPGLAGAQQYF
TRBD1	TRBV19	many	TRBJ2-5	TGTGCCAGTAGTTGGCGACAGGGGACGGCTCAAGAGACCCAGTACTTC	CASSWRQGTAQETQYF
.	TRBV7-2	many	TRBJ2-5	TGTGCCAGCAGCTTAGCTAGGGGGGGTTTACAAGAGACCCAGTACTTC	CASSLARGGLQETQYF
.	TRBV30	few	TRBJ2-2	TGTGCCTGGAGATGGGAGAACACCGGGGAGCTGTTTTTT	CAWRWENTGELFF
.	TRBV12-3/TRBV12-4	many	TRBJ2-5	TGTGCCAGCAGTCATGACAATCCGTCGGGATTAGCGGAGACCCAGTACTTC	CASSHDNPSGLAETQYF
TRBD1	TRBV6-5	.	TRBJ2-7	TGTGCCAGCAGTTACGGTACCGGGACAGGGGGCTACGAGCAGTACTTC	CASSYGTGTGGYEQYF
TRBD2	TRBV19	few	TRBJ2-2	TGTGCCAGTAGCAAAGCTGGACTAGCGGGACCCGGGGAGCTGTTTTTT	CASSKAGLAGPGELFF
.	TRBV3-1	many	TRBJ2-7	TGTGCCAGCAGCCAAGATTTCGGGGATCGCTCCTACGAGCAGTACTTC	CASSQDFGDRSYEQYF
.	TRBV10-3	many	TRBJ2-2	TGTGCCATCAGATCCTCGGGGCTGGACACCGGGGAGCTGTTTTTT	CAIRSSGLDTGELFF
.	TRBV29-1	many	TRBJ1-1	TGCAGCGTTCCCTCTATCGGGGGTTATGAAGCTTTCTTT	CSVPSIGGYEAFF
.	TRBV27	few	TRBJ1-1	TGTGCCAGCAGTTCCGTTCAGAGTCCGGCTGAAGCTTTCTTT	CASSSVQSPAEAFF
.	TRBV24-1	many	TRBJ2-5	TGTGCCACCGGAGGTGCCGCTGGGGAGACCCAGTACTTC	CATGGAAGETQYF
.	TRBV6-2/TRBV6-3	many	TRBJ1-2	TGTGCCAGCAGTTACTCACGACAGTCCCACTATGGCTACACCTTC	CASSYSRQSHYGYTF
.	TRBV27	many	TRBJ1-1	TGTGCCAGCAGCGGACAGCTGAACACTGAAGCTTTCTTT	CASSGQLNTEAFF
.	TRBV28	many	TRBJ1-6	TGTGCCAGCAGCCCCCGGGACAACGATTCACCCCTCCACTTT	CASSPRDNDSPLHF